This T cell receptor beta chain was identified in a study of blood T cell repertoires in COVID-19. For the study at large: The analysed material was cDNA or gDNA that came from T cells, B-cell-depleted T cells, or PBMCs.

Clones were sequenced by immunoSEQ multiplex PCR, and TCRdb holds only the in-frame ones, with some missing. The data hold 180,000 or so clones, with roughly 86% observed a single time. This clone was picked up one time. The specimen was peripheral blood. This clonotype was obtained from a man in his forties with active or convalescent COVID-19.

CDR3 residues: CASSQDFPRQGAYNSPLHF. As DNA, the CDR3 is TGTGCCAGCAGCCAAGATTTCCCGAGACAGGGGGCTTATAATTCACCCCTCCACTTT. V usage is TRBV3-1 (or the pseudogene TRBV3-2) and J usage is TRBJ1-6; 10 bases agree with TRBD1. With V trimmed by 0 bases and J by 4 bases, 9 bases remained unmatched. This CDR3 spans 19 amino acids. Germline assignment: CDR1 LGHDT and CDR2 YNNKEL (reference sequence).